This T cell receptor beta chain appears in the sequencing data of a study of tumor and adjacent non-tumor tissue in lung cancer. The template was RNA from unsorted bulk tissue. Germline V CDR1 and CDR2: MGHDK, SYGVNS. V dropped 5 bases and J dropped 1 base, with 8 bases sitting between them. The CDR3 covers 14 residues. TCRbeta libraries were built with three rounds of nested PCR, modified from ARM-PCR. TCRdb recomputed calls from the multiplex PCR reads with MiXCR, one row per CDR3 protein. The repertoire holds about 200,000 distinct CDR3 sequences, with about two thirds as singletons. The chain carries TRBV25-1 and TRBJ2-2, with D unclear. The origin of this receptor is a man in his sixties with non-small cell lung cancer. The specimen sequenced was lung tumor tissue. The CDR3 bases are TGTGCCAGCAGTAGTCTCATGAACACCGGGGAGCTGTTTTTT. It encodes CASSSLMNTGELFF.